These 11 T cell receptor beta chains came from one sample sequenced in a study of Ad26.COV2.S vaccination and SARS-CoV-2 variants (dated by TCRdb to the early 2020s). The treatment or condition tag for this specimen amounts to: roughly 18 received Ad26.COV2.S at low or high dose, single or two shots; roughly five received placebo; per-sample allocation not given. Repertoires of vaccine and placebo recipients were sequenced from samples collected on day 63 after the first injection. Receptors were amplified or captured by the immunoSEQ multiplex PCR assay. In TCRdb, the immuneACCESS table is reduced to in-frame sequences with V and J assigned. These tables do not hold every clone; where another copy was compared, an unresolved V gene accounts for under half, and the others remain unexplained. In all, the sample holds about 350,000 clones, and approximately 86% of those were seen once. The ten largest account for over 8.5% of the sample.

The material sequenced was peripheral blood, taken in a trial of Ad26.COV2.S vaccine versus placebo. The receptor source for this set is a person between 18 and 65 years old who received the Ad26.COV2.S COVID-19 vaccine or a placebo.

In this sample, this clone turned up a few times. The V gene is TRBV5-6, the J gene TRBJ1-3; D not resolved. The CDR3 is 13 amino acids. Trimming left V 4 bases short and J 4 bases short, with 9 bases between. Germline V gene data show CDR1 as SGHDT and CDR2 as YYEEEE. DNA of the CDR3: TGTGCCAGCAGCCTTGATCGAGGAAACACCATATATTTT. Its translation is CASSLDRGNTIYF.

The J gene is TRBJ2-5, the V gene TRBV3-1 (or the pseudogene TRBV3-2), with 10 bases lining up with TRBD2. The junction had 2 bases not matched to a gene; V was cut back by 4 bases and J by 3 bases. Germline V gene data show CDR1 as LGHDT and CDR2 as YNNKEL (reference sequence). The CDR3 totals 14 residues. This chain's CDR3 is CASSLTSGEETQYF. Written as DNA, the CDR3 is TGTGCCAGCAGCCTCACTAGCGGGGAAGAGACCCAGTACTTC.

This rearrangement joins TRBV4-1 to TRBJ2-3; 13 bases match TRBD2. CDR3 length: 19 residues. Unmatched junction bases numbered 12, after V lost 4 bases and J lost 2 bases. Germline loops: CDR1 MGHRA, CDR2 YSYEKL. As DNA, the CDR3 is TGCGCCAGCAGCCGAGACCTCGGACTAGCGGGAGTCTCCACAGATACGCAGTATTTT. This gives the protein CASSRDLGLAGVSTDTQYF.

V is TRBV19 and J is TRBJ2-1, with 7 nucleotides matching TRBD2. Germline CDR1 is LNHDA and CDR2 is SQIVND (reference sequence). Germline trimming cut 6 bases from V and 2 bases from J; bases unmatched to any gene: 7. The CDR3 has 15 amino acids. The CDR3 bases are TGTGCCAGTAGCCGACGGGGGGACGCCTACAATGAGCAGTTCTTC. It encodes CASSRRGDAYNEQFF.

J is TRBJ1-6 and V is TRBV19; D remains ambiguous. Germline CDR1 LNHDA, CDR2 SQIVND (reference sequence). The CDR3 extends over 12 amino acids. V was pared by 4 bases and J by 7 bases, with 5 bases between. The CDR3 nucleotides are TGTGCCAGTAGTAGAGAGAATTCACCCCTCCACTTT. Translation gives CASSRENSPLHF.

The chain is built from TRBV19 and TRBJ2-1; perhaps TRBD2 as D (6 bases). Trimming removed 5 bases at V and 0 bases at J, with 20 bases between. Germline lookup yields CDR1 LNHDA and CDR2 SQIVND (reference sequence). The CDR3 extends over 18 amino acids. CDR3 sequence: CASSSPGGAGSSYNEQFF. CDR3 coding DNA: TGTGCCAGTAGTTCCCCCGGCGGGGCAGGGAGCTCCTACAATGAGCAGTTCTTC.

The V call is TRBV6-6, the J call TRBJ1-4; D gene ambiguous. CDR1 and CDR2 (germline): MNHNY, SVGAGI (reference sequence). The V end was cut by 5 bases, the J end by 7 bases, with 5 bases between. This CDR3 contains 11 residues. The CDR3 is CASSTGEKLFF. For the CDR3, the DNA is TGTGCCAGCAGTACCGGTGAAAAACTGTTTTTT.

The rearrangement links TRBV11-2 to TRBJ2-2, with 12 bases matching TRBD2. V gave up 5 bases and J gave up 7 bases; unmatched junction bases: 8. Per the germline V gene, CDR1 is SGHAT and CDR2 is FQNNGV. The CDR3 consists of 16 residues. This CDR3 reads CASSPRLAGEVGELFF. The CDR3 nucleotides read TGTGCCAGCAGCCCCCGACTAGCGGGGGAGGTCGGGGAGCTGTTTTTT. The full variable domain, completed using reference TRBV11-2 and TRBJ2-2, is EAGVAQSPRYKIIEKRQSVAFWCNPISGHATLYWYQQILGQGPKLLIQFQNNGVVDDSQLPKDRFSAERLKGVDSTLKIQPAKLEDSAVYLCASSPRLAGEVGELFFGEGSRLTVL.

The gene calls are TRBV6-5 and TRBJ1-1, with D possibly matching TRBD1 (5 bases). V was trimmed by 5 bases and J by 8 bases, leaving 9 bases between them. CDR1 MNHEY and CDR2 SVGAGI come from the germline V gene. This CDR3 is 11 amino acids long. The CDR3 nucleotides read TGTGCCAGCAGTCCTCGGACAGAAGCTTTCTTT. Protein: CASSPRTEAFF.

This chain links TRBV6-1 with TRBJ2-7, with TRBD2 identical over 9 bases. The V gene end was trimmed by 2 bases and the J gene end by 5 bases; junction bases not matched to a gene: 7. Germline lookup yields CDR1 MNHNS and CDR2 SASEGT. This CDR3 is 15 amino acids long. The CDR3 here is CASSERRLAGNEQYF. In DNA, the CDR3 is TGTGCCAGCAGTGAAAGGCGGCTAGCGGGGAACGAGCAGTACTTC.

The CDR3 loop is CASSLARGGGTDTQYF. The CDR3 nucleotides read TGCGCCAGCAGCTTGGCGCGGGGAGGGGGCACAGATACGCAGTATTTT. The V gene is TRBV5-1, the J gene TRBJ2-3, with 7 bases aligning to TRBD2. This CDR3 region has 16 residues. Germline loops: CDR1 SGHRS, CDR2 YFSETQ. V was pared by 0 bases and J by 1 base, with 5 bases of the junction left unmatched.